One T cell receptor beta chain is described in this entry. What it recognizes is unknown. The study reverse transcribed the entire isolated RNA, so it sequenced expressed TCRB transcripts. Data came from immunoSEQ multiplex PCR; TCRdb stores just in-frame clones and leaves some out. The sample lists a few hundred thousand clones; approximately 13% were seen once. The data derive from a study of beta chain features in type 1 diabetes. Study observations and caveats: People with Type 1 diabetes carried modestly yet significantly shorter TCRB CDR3s in all four CD4+ subsets.

The V end lost 3 bases, the J end lost 7 bases, and 6 bases lay between the germline ends. The CDR3 covers 12 residues. Germline values: CDR1 SGHTA, CDR2 FQGNSA. The receptor comes from a woman between 18 and 29 years old with type 1 diabetes. J is TRBJ2-2 and V is TRBV7-2, with unresolved D. Input material: naive CD4+ T cells from blood. This chain's CDR3 is CASSFLGGELFF. As DNA, the CDR3 is TGTGCCAGCAGCTTCCTCGGCGGGGAGCTGTTTTTT. Together with reference TRBV7-2 and TRBJ2-2, the CDR3 gives the full variable domain: GAGVSQSPSNKVTEKGKDVELRCDPISGHTALYWYRQSLGQGLEFLIYFQGNSAPDKSGLPSDRFSAERTGGSVSTLTIQRTQQEDSAVYLCASSFLGGELFFGEGSRLTVL.